Shown below are 7 T cell receptor beta chains from a single sample sequenced in a study of cytotoxic CD8 clonotypes in ibrutinib-treated CLL. Clones were sequenced by immunoSEQ multiplex PCR, and TCRdb holds only the in-frame ones, with some missing. The sample holds approximately 340,000 clones, 60% to 80% seen once. The sequencing used PBMCs, collected after 36 months of ibrutinib treatment. All receptors come from a human donor with chronic lymphocytic leukemia.

V is TRBV5-1 and J is TRBJ2-2, with 10 nucleotides matching TRBD1. Germline V gene data show CDR1 as SGHRS and CDR2 as YFSETQ. The CDR3 spans 15 residues. Losses at the gene ends were 3 bases for V and 9 bases for J; bases not matched to a gene: 8. Here the CDR3 reads CASSWGTGVIRELFF. The CDR3, as DNA: TGCGCCAGCAGCTGGGGGACAGGGGTAATCCGGGAGCTGTTTTTT.

The chain joins TRBV11-2 to TRBJ2-5; 8 bases are a match to TRBD2. This CDR3 is built from 15 residues. J lost 5 bases, V lost 4 bases, and 9 bases had no gene match. Looked up from germline, CDR1 is SGHAT and CDR2 is FQNNGV. CDR3 DNA: TGTGCCAGCAGCTCCCTTACGGGAGGGCGGGAGACCCAGTACTTC. This gives the protein CASSSLTGGRETQYF.

V usage is TRBV6-5 and J usage is TRBJ1-5, with D hard to call. CDR3 length: 14 residues. V lost 2 bases to trimming and J lost 7 bases, with 12 bases between them. Germline V gene data show CDR1 as MNHEY and CDR2 as SVGAGI. Here the CDR3 reads CASSYDAQVQPQHF. CDR3 coding DNA: TGTGCCAGCAGTTACGACGCCCAGGTACAGCCCCAGCATTTT.

The chain couples TRBV27 to TRBJ2-7; D is undetermined. V was trimmed by 3 bases and J by 1 base, leaving 10 bases between them. The CDR3 has 14 residues. Looked up from germline, CDR1 is MNHEY and CDR2 is SMNVEV (reference sequence). The CDR3 is CASSFGPRSYEQYF. DNA of the CDR3: TGTGCCAGCAGTTTCGGGCCCAGGTCCTACGAGCAGTACTTC.

The chain links TRBV18 to TRBJ2-7, with 8 bases matching TRBD2. This CDR3 has 15 amino acids. Germline CDR1 reads KGHSH; CDR2 reads LQKENI. V was pared by 2 bases and J by 3 bases, with 6 bases of the junction left unmatched. The CDR3 DNA sequence: TGTGCCAGCTCACCAACACGTAGCGGGAACTACGAGCAGTACTTC. Protein product: CASSPTRSGNYEQYF.

This clone was seen a few times. A junction end diverges from the germline sequence, so it may reflect a read error. The chain couples TRBV20-1 to TRBJ2-7, with D possibly being TRBD2 (6 bases). The CDR3 runs 11 residues. Germline CDR1 DFQATT, CDR2 SNEGSKA (reference sequence). The CDR3 here is CSARATGESNF. The CDR3 DNA reads TGCAGTGCTAGAGCCACGGGAGAGTCTAACTTC.

J is TRBJ2-7 and V is TRBV27; TRBD2 aligns across 7 bases. With 5 bases clipped from V and 6 bases from J, the junction kept 19 bases outside the gene matches. The CDR3 is 17 residues long. Germline V gene data show CDR1 as MNHEY and CDR2 as SMNVEV (reference sequence). The CDR3 DNA sequence: TGTGCCAGCAGTAGCATCCAGGGTGCTGGGAGGGCCTCCGAGCAGTACTTC. Translation gives CASSSIQGAGRASEQYF.